Below are 5 T cell receptor beta chains sequenced from a single sample in a study of beta chain features in type 1 diabetes. Expressed TCRB transcripts were sequenced because the entire RNA isolate underwent reverse transcription. Assay: immunoSEQ multiplex PCR; the TCRdb copy retains only in-frame clones and omits some. The sample carries 350,000 or so clones, about 20% recorded once. Sequencing input: naive CD4+ T cells from blood. The receptors originated from a woman aged 18-35 years in good health.

The V and J genes are TRBV4-2 and TRBJ1-3, with TRBD1 matching over 7 bases. The CDR3 is 15 amino acids. V lost 0 bases to trimming and J lost 9 bases; unmatched junction nucleotides: 8. CDR1 is LGHNA, CDR2 YNFKEQ, per germline. The CDR3: CASSQDRQGGFTIYF. The CDR3 DNA follows: TGTGCCAGCAGCCAAGATCGCCAGGGGGGTTTCACCATATATTTT.

This sequence joins TRBV7-2 and TRBJ2-3; D possibly corresponds to TRBD2 (5 bases). This CDR3 spans 15 amino acids. Between the trimmed V and J ends, which lost 5 bases and 7 bases, there was a span of 19 bases. Germline V gene data show CDR1 as SGHTA and CDR2 as FQGNSA. CDR3 sequence: CASSPGLREGNTQYF. The CDR3 nucleotides are TGTGCCAGCAGCCCAGGACTCCGGGAAGGAAATACGCAGTATTTT.

Only a few counts were recorded for this clone. This chain connects TRBV7-2 to TRBJ1-1, with 7 positions matching TRBD1. V lost 4 bases, J lost 3 bases, and 2 bases stayed unmatched. Looked up from germline, CDR1 is SGHTA and CDR2 is FQGNSA. The CDR3 is made up of 13 amino acids. CDR3 sequence reads: CASSSDRDTEAFF. The CDR3, as DNA: TGTGCCAGCAGCTCAGACAGGGACACTGAAGCTTTCTTT.

J is TRBJ1-1 and V is TRBV29-1; D unclear. CDR1 is SQVTM and CDR2 is ANQGSEA in the germline V gene. With 4 bases removed from V and 10 bases from J, the gap between germline ends came to 19 bases. The CDR3 consists of 13 residues. CDR3 sequence reads: CSVGRGYSRLAFF. CDR3 nucleotide sequence: TGCAGCGTTGGACGGGGTTATAGTCGGTTAGCTTTCTTT.

This clone occurred a few times. The V and J genes are TRBV2 and TRBJ1-2, with 7 bases fitting TRBD1. Germline V gene data show CDR1 as SNHLY and CDR2 as FYNNEI. This CDR3 is 14 amino acids long. With V trimmed by 3 bases and J by 2 bases, 3 bases remained unmatched. The CDR3 region has the DNA TGTGCCAGCAGTGAGGGCAGGGGGAACTATGGCTACACCTTC. As protein: CASSEGRGNYGYTF.